These 27 T cell receptor beta chains were sequenced from one sample in a study of tissue T cells after allogeneic stem cell transplantation (dated by TCRdb to the early 2020s). The library came from the immunoSEQ multiplex PCR assay. As stored in TCRdb, this immuneACCESS dataset retains in-frame rearrangements with V and J assigned. A fraction of the clones does not appear; measured against another copy, unresolved V genes explain less than half of the discrepancy, and the remainder lacks a known reason. In this sample the table shows 6,500 to 8,000 clones, roughly half of which occur a single time. The ten top clones hold roughly 5% of the sample. This specimen's time point label, interpreted: mouse harvest day 7 after allogeneic transplant. Mouse grafts combined 10^7 T-cell-depleted bone marrow cells with 10^6 splenic CD5+ T cells, given via tail vein injection. Sequenced sample: gut tissue. Receptors were obtained from a female BALB/c mouse given C57BL/6 T cells with graft-versus-host disease after an allogeneic hematopoietic cell transplant.

In the case of this clone: Each gene name is a mouse one. The CDR3 goes on 1 residue after the read ends, and that part is filled in from the germline J gene. This sequence joins TRBV26 and TRBJ2-4, with D perhaps TRBD1 (5 bases). The germline V and J ends were trimmed by 1 base and 1 base, with 9 bases remaining between them. CDR1 and CDR2 (germline): KGHPV, FQNQEV (reference sequence). This CDR3 contains 15 residues. CDR3 sequence: CASSLYQGGQNTLYF. The covered CDR3 bases are TGTGCCAGCAGTCTGTACCAGGGCGGTCAAAACACCTTGTAC.

This clone was seen more than once but under ten times. Each gene name is a mouse one. The read terminates 1 residue before the CDR3 end, so the remaining end is supplied by the germline J gene. V gene TRBV12-1 combines with J gene TRBJ2-1; 12 positions match TRBD2. The CDR3 extends over 15 amino acids. Germline CDR1 is SGHSN and CDR2 is HYEKVE. The J segment lost 5 bases and the V segment lost 2 bases, leaving 3 bases of the junction unmatched. The CDR3 sequence: CASSPWTGGDAEQFF. The sequenced CDR3 bases are TGTGCCAGCTCTCCGTGGACTGGGGGGGATGCTGAGCAGTTC.

Regarding this clone: Gene labels here are mouse ones. The read terminates 1 residue ahead of where the CDR3 ends, so the germline J gene completes it. The chain carries TRBV13-2 and TRBJ2-5; 8 positions match TRBD1. Germline CDR1 is NNHNN and CDR2 is SYGAGS (reference sequence). This CDR3 is 13 amino acids long. The ends lost 6 bases at V and 5 bases at J; junction bases unmatched: 5. CDR3 sequence: CASEDRDGDTQYF. The sequenced CDR3 bases are TGTGCCAGCGAGGACAGGGATGGAGACACCCAGTAC.

This clone is labeled as medium-sized. Genes and germline come from the mouse. The sequence runs out 1 residue before the end of the CDR3; the remainder is reconstructed from the germline J gene. The rearrangement links TRBV14 to TRBJ2-7; the match to TRBD2 covers 7 bases. The V segment lost 4 bases and the J segment 4 bases; nucleotides outside the gene matches: 2. The germline V gene has CDR1 SGHDT and CDR2 FRDEAV. The CDR3 covers 12 residues. This chain's CDR3 is CASSTGDYEQYF. The sequenced part of the CDR3 DNA is TGTGCCAGCAGTACTGGGGATTATGAACAGTAC.

Details on this clone: Genes and germline come from the mouse. The read ends 1 residue shy of where the CDR3 ends; the end is completed using the germline J gene. The rearrangement links TRBV26 to TRBJ2-4, with no clear D. Germline V gives CDR1 KGHPV, CDR2 FQNQEV (reference sequence). Trimming cost V 0 bases and J 0 bases, with 7 bases left between them. This CDR3 is 15 amino acids long. The DNA read from the CDR3 is TGTGCCAGCAGTCTGTCGGTCAGTAGTCAAAACACCTTGTAC. It is translated as CASSLSVSSQNTLY. The whole CDR3 region reads CASSLSVSSQNTLYF. Combining the CDR3 with reference TRBV26 and TRBJ2-4 gives the whole variable domain NSKVIQTPRYLVKGQGQKAKMRCIPEKGHPVVFWYQQNKNNEFKFLINFQNQEVLQQIDMTEKRFSAECPSNSPCSLEIQSSEAGDSALYLCASSLSVSSQNTLYFGAGTRLSVL.

With regard to this clone: Gene names and germline match the mouse. The CDR3 sequence: CASSPHTYNSPLYF. The covered CDR3 bases are TGTGCCAGCAGTCCTCACACCTATAATTCGCCCCTCTAC. V and J are TRBV26 and TRBJ1-6, with D unclear. The read falls 1 residue short of the CDR3 end, and the missing part is taken from the germline J gene. TRBJ1-6 qualifies as an ORF whose function is uncertain. Per the germline V gene, CDR1 is KGHPV and CDR2 is FQNQEV (reference sequence). V lost 4 bases to trimming and J lost 2 bases, with 6 bases between them. The CDR3 consists of 14 residues.

In this sample, this clone is large. The gene names here belong to mouse. The read halts 1 residue ahead of the CDR3 end, with the missing end drawn from the germline J gene. The rearrangement uses TRBV29 and TRBJ2-7; 11 bases are shared with TRBD2. The germline gives CDR1 MSHET, CDR2 SYDVDS. Trimming cost V 6 bases and J 6 bases; bases outside gene matches: 7. The CDR3 sequence is 14 residues long. CDR3 region: CASSPGTGGFEQYF. The CDR3 bases that were read are TGTGCTAGCAGCCCCGGGACTGGGGGATTTGAACAGTAC.

This clone was counted a few times. Germline and genes here are mouse. The read finishes 1 residue shy of the CDR3 end, and the germline J gene is used to complete it. V and J are TRBV15 and TRBJ1-1; tentative D call: TRBD1 (5 bases). CDR1 is SGHND, CDR2 FRSKSL, per germline. V lost 2 bases to trimming and J lost 4 bases, with 8 bases between them. This CDR3 has 13 amino acids. CDR3 region: CASSLMGGTEVFF. The part of the CDR3 DNA that was read is TGTGCCAGCAGTTTAATGGGGGGCACAGAAGTCTTC.

This clone was seen more than once but under ten times. Gene names and germline match the mouse. The read ends 1 residue before the CDR3 terminus; that terminus is restored from the germline J gene. The chain joins TRBV12-2 to TRBJ2-7, with 10 bases lining up with TRBD2. The germline gives CDR1 SGHLS, CDR2 HYDKME. The ends lost 4 bases at V and 4 bases at J; junction bases unmatched: 6. The CDR3 runs to 14 residues. CDR3: CASSKTGGVYEQYF. CDR3 DNA (partial): TGTGCCAGCTCGAAAACTGGGGGGGTATATGAACAGTAC.

With respect to this clone: Germline and genes here are mouse. Sequencing ends 1 residue short of the CDR3 end; the germline J gene provides the rest. J is TRBJ1-3 and V is TRBV26; D may be TRBD1 (6 bases). The length of the CDR3 is 12 residues. Trimming pared 4 bases from V and 5 bases from J, leaving 6 bases between. Germline CDR1 KGHPV, CDR2 FQNQEV (reference sequence). The sequenced CDR3 bases are TGTGCCAGCAGTCGGGACAGAAATACGCTCTAT. Amino acids: CASSRDRNTLY. The CDR3 reads in full as CASSRDRNTLYF.

Regarding this clone: Any gene name here is a mouse gene name. The read is 1 residue too short to cover the CDR3 end, so that end is filled in from the germline J gene. The rearrangement joins TRBV23 to TRBJ1-6; the table's TRBD1 call for D was not verified on the DNA. TRBJ1-6 is reported as an ORF; its role is uncertain. Germline V CDR1 and CDR2: KGHTA, FQNQQP. The CDR3 covers 14 residues. CDR3 DNA, as far as it was read: TGCTCCAGCAGGCCCGGGACACATAATTCGCCCCTCTAC. Protein: CSSRPGTHNSPLY. The full CDR3 protein reads CSSRPGTHNSPLYF.

About this clone: The gene symbols are mouse symbols. From the germline J gene comes the end of the CDR3, since the read stops 1 residue before it. Other DNA sequences in the sample encode the same CDR3. The genes are TRBV26 and TRBJ2-4; no reliable D call. Per the germline V gene, CDR1 is KGHPV and CDR2 is FQNQEV (reference sequence). This CDR3 is 14 amino acids long. Between the trimmed V and J ends, which lost 2 bases and 0 bases, there was a span of 6 bases. Incomplete CDR3 DNA: TGTGCCAGCAGTCTGAGGTTTAGTCAAAACACCTTGTAC. Encoded protein: CASSLRFSQNTLY. Given in full, the CDR3 is CASSLRFSQNTLYF.

Comment on this clone: Genes and germline come from the mouse. From the germline J gene comes the end of the CDR3, since the read stops 1 residue before it. The rearrangement uses TRBV15 and TRBJ2-4; tentatively, D is TRBD1 (5 bases). The CDR3 is made up of 14 amino acids. Germline V gene lookup returns CDR1 SGHND and CDR2 FRSKSL. V shed 5 bases and J shed 0 bases, with 9 bases lying between them. The sequenced CDR3 bases are TGTGCCAGCAGTCTCACAGGTAGTCAAAACACCTTGTAC. Protein product: CASSLTGSQNTLY. The full CDR3 protein is CASSLTGSQNTLYF.

This clone occurred a few times. Any gene name here is a mouse gene name. The sequence runs out 1 residue before the end of the CDR3; the remainder is reconstructed from the germline J gene. Different DNA sequences within this sample yield the same CDR3. This chain joins TRBV26 and TRBJ2-7, with TRBD2 identical over 12 bases. There are 15 residues in the CDR3. Per the germline V gene, CDR1 is KGHPV and CDR2 is FQNQEV (reference sequence). Trimming at V came to 6 bases and at J to 0 bases, leaving 3 bases not matched to a gene. This chain's CDR3 is CASSPGLGGSYEQYF. CDR3 DNA, as far as it was read: TGTGCCAGCAGCCCGGGACTGGGGGGCTCCTATGAACAGTAC. The variable domain in full, completed from reference TRBV26 and TRBJ2-7, reads NSKVIQTPRYLVKGQGQKAKMRCIPEKGHPVVFWYQQNKNNEFKFLINFQNQEVLQQIDMTEKRFSAECPSNSPCSLEIQSSEAGDSALYLCASSPGLGGSYEQYFGPGTRLTVL.

Comments on this clone: Gene labels here are mouse ones. The read ends 1 residue shy of where the CDR3 ends; the end is completed using the germline J gene. V is TRBV26 and J is TRBJ2-1; 9 nucleotides line up with TRBD1. Per germline, CDR1 KGHPV and CDR2 FQNQEV (reference sequence). The CDR3 is 15 amino acids. J lost 5 bases, V lost 2 bases, and 4 bases had no gene match. The sequenced CDR3 bases are TGTGCCAGCAGTCTGGGACAGGGGAGGAATGCTGAGCAGTTC. Its protein product is CASSLGQGRNAEQF. The whole CDR3 region reads CASSLGQGRNAEQFF.

Concerning this clone itself: Mouse gene names and germline throughout. Sequencing ends 1 residue short of the CDR3 end; the germline J gene provides the rest. This chain connects TRBV15 to TRBJ2-5; D remains ambiguous. Trimming left V 1 base short and J 6 bases short, with 2 bases between. CDR1 SGHND and CDR2 FRSKSL come from the germline V gene. This CDR3 is built from 11 residues. The sequenced part of the CDR3 DNA is TGTGCCAGCAGTTTAGAGGACACCCAGTAC. It is translated as CASSLEDTQY. The whole CDR3 protein reads CASSLEDTQYF.

Details on this clone: Any gene name here is a mouse gene name. The read stops 1 residue short of the end of the CDR3; the missing end is completed from the germline J gene. The V call is TRBV19, the J call TRBJ2-1, with D maybe TRBD2 (8 bases). Trimming left V 6 bases short and J 3 bases short, with 16 bases between. Looked up from germline, CDR1 is FNHDT and CDR2 is SITEND (reference sequence). The CDR3 runs 15 residues. The CDR3 spells CASIQGGGPYAEQFF. The DNA read from the CDR3 is TGTGCCAGCATTCAGGGGGGGGGCCCCTATGCTGAGCAGTTC.

The sample holds one count of this clone. Gene names are mouse gene names. The read falls 1 residue short of the CDR3 end, and the missing part is taken from the germline J gene. The genes are TRBV12-1 and TRBJ2-3, with 7 bases matching TRBD2. The V segment lost 2 bases and the J segment 0 bases; nucleotides outside the gene matches: 1. The CDR3 runs 14 residues. In germline, CDR1 is SGHSN, CDR2 HYEKVE. CDR3 DNA, as far as it was read: TGTGCCAGCTCTCCGGGACTGAGTGCAGAAACGCTGTAT. Translated, it gives CASSPGLSAETLY. The complete CDR3 sequence is CASSPGLSAETLYF.

On this clone: One junction end does not reproduce the germline sequence, and a read error may be involved. The listed genes are named as in mouse. The read terminates 1 residue ahead of where the CDR3 ends, so the germline J gene completes it. The chain carries TRBV19 and TRBJ1-3; 7 nucleotides line up with TRBD1. CDR1 FNHDT and CDR2 SITEND come from the germline V gene (reference sequence). CDR3 size: 16 residues. The DNA read from the CDR3 is TGTGCCAGCAGTATTGGGGACAGCCCTTCTGGAAATGCGCTCTAT. It codes for CASSIGDSPSGNALY. The CDR3 in full is CASSIGDSPSGNALYF.

To note about this clone: Genes and germline come from the mouse. The covered CDR3 bases are TGTGCAAGCAGCCGGACGGGGCAAAACACCTTGTAC. This gives the protein CASSRTGQNTLY. The whole CDR3 sequence is CASSRTGQNTLYF. V gene TRBV16 combines with J gene TRBJ2-4; D not resolved. The read comes to an end 1 residue before the CDR3 does, leaving the germline J gene to fill in the end. The CDR3 is made up of 13 amino acids. Germline V CDR1 and CDR2: SGHSA, FRNQAP. V shed 5 bases and J shed 3 bases, with 9 bases lying between them.

A note on this clone: Mouse gene names and germline throughout. The read falls 1 residue short of the CDR3 end, and the missing part is taken from the germline J gene. The gene calls are TRBV12-2 and TRBJ2-1; D unclear. Trimming took 0 bases from V and 0 from J, leaving 8 bases between them. CDR3 length: 15 amino acids. CDR1 and CDR2 (germline): SGHLS, HYDKME. The CDR3: CASSLLGYNYAEQFF. CDR3 bases read: TGTGCCAGCTCTCTCTTGGGTTATAACTATGCTGAGCAGTTC.

This clone was picked up a small number of times. All gene names here are mouse names. Read data end 1 residue before the CDR3 end; the end is taken from the germline J gene. This sequence joins TRBV13-1 and TRBJ2-1; TRBD2 agrees at 8 bases. Losses at the gene ends were 4 bases for V and 3 bases for J; bases not matched to a gene: 3. The CDR3 length is 14 residues. Per the germline V gene, CDR1 is NSHNY and CDR2 is SYGAGN. The DNA read from the CDR3 is TGTGCCAGCAGTATCTGGGGGGCCTATGCTGAGCAGTTC. Its translation is CASSIWGAYAEQF. Given in full, the CDR3 is CASSIWGAYAEQFF.

Points on this clone: The gene symbols are mouse symbols. The CDR3 end is not reached by the read, which stops 1 residue before it; the germline J gene fills it in. The rearrangement joins TRBV3 to TRBJ2-5; 8 bases map to TRBD2. The CDR3 is made up of 14 amino acids. The V and J ends lost 3 bases and 7 bases, in that order; junction bases with no gene match: 6. The germline CDR1 and CDR2 sequences are SNHLY and FYNGKV (reference sequence). The CDR3 spells CASSFRWGANTQYF. The covered CDR3 bases are TGTGCCAGCAGCTTTCGCTGGGGGGCGAACACCCAGTAC.

A few counts support this clone. The germline and genes are mouse ones. The CDR3 end falls 1 residue outside the read, so it is completed with the germline J gene. The V call is TRBV1, the J call TRBJ2-1; perhaps TRBD2 as D (6 bases). The germline CDR1 and CDR2 sequences are NSQYPW and LRSPGD (reference sequence). This CDR3 has 14 residues. The V and J ends lost 4 bases and 0 bases respectively, with 7 bases between them. The sequenced part of the CDR3 DNA is TGCACCTGCAGTGGGGACTATAACTATGCTGAGCAGTTC. It specifies CTCSGDYNYAEQF. The whole CDR3 is CTCSGDYNYAEQFF.

The count of this clone is one. One end of the junction does not line up with germline, which may come from a read error. Germline and genes: mouse. The DNA ends 1 residue before the CDR3 does, and the rest of the CDR3 is filled in from the germline J gene. V is TRBV13-2 and J is TRBJ1-1; 8 nucleotides match TRBD1. The CDR3 contains 12 residues. The V gene's germline CDR1 is NNHNN and CDR2 SYGAGS (reference sequence). The CDR3 spells CAGGVQGAGVFF. The DNA read from the CDR3 is TGTGCCGGCGGTGTCCAGGGGGCAGGAGTCTTC.

As regards this clone: Gene names are mouse gene names. The read ends 1 residue early relative to the CDR3; the germline J gene fills the gap. J is TRBJ1-1 and V is TRBV13-1; no reliable D call. V was shortened by 4 bases and J by 0 bases, with 7 bases between the two germline ends. Germline values: CDR1 NSHNY, CDR2 SYGAGN. The CDR3 loop spans 13 amino acids. This CDR3 reads CASSTGTNTEVFF. The DNA read from the CDR3 is TGTGCCAGCAGTACCGGGACAAACACAGAAGTCTTC.

This clone was recorded a few times. Gene labels here are mouse ones. From the germline J gene comes the end of the CDR3, since the read stops 1 residue before it. The chain joins TRBV16 to TRBJ2-7, with 12 bases fitting TRBD2. Germline values: CDR1 SGHSA, CDR2 FRNQAP. This CDR3 comprises 15 residues. Germline trimming cut 3 bases from V and 2 bases from J; bases unmatched to any gene: 2. The CDR3 DNA, read in part, is TGTGCAAGCAGCTTGGGACTGGGGGGCACCTATGAACAGTAC. Amino acid sequence: CASSLGLGGTYEQY. The whole CDR3 protein is CASSLGLGGTYEQYF.